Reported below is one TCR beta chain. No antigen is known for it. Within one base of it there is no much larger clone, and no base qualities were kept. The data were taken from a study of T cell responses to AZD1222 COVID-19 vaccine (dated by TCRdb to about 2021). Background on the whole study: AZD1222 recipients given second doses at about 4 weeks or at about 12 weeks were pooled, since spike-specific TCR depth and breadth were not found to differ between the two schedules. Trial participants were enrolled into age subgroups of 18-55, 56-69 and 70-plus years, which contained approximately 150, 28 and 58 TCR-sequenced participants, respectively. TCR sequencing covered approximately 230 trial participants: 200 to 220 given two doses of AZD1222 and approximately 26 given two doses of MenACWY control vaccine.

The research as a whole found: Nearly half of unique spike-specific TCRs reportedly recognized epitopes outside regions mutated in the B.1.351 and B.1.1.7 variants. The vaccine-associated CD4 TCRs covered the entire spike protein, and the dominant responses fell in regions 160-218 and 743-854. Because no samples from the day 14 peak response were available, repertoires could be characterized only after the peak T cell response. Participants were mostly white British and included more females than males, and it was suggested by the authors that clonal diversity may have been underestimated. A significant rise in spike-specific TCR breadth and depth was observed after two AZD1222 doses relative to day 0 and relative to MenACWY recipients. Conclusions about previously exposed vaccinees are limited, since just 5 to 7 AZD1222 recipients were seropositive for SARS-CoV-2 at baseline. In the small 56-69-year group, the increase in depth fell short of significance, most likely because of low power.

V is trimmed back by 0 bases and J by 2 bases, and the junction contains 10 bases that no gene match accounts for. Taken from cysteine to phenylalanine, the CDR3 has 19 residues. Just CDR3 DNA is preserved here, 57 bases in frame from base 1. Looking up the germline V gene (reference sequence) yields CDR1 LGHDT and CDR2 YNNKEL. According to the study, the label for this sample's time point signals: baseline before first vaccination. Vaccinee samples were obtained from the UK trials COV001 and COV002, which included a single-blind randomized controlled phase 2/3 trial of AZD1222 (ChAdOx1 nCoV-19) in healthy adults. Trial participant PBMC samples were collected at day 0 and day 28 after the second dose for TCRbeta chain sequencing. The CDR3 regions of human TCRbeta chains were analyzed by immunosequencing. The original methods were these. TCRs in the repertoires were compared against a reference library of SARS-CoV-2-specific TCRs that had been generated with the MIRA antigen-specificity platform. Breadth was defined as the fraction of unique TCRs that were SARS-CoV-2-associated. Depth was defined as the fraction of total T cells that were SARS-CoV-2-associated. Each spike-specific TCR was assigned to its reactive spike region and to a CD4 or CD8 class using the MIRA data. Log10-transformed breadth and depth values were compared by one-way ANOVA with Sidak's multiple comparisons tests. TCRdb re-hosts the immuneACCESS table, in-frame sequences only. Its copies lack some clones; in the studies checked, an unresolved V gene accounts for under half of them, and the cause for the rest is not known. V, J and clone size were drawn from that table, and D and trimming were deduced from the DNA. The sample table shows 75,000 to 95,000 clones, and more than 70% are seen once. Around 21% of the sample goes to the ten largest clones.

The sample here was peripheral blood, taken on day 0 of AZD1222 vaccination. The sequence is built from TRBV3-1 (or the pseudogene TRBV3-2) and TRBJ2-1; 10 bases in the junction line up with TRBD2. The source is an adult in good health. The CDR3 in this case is CASSQEYLAGVVAYNEQFF. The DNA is TGTGCCAGCAGCCAAGAATATCTAGCGGGAGTGGTAGCCTACAATGAGCAGTTCTTC.